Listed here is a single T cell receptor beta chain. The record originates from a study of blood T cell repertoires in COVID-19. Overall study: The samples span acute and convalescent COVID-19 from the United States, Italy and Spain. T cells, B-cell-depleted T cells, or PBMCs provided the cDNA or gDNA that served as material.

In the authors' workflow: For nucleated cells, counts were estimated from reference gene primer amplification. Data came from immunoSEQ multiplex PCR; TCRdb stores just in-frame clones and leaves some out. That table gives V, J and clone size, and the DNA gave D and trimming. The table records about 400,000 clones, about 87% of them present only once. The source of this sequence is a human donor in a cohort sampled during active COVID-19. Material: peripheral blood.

CDR3 DNA sequence: TGTGCCAGCAGCTTGGCCCCCTTTGAGACCTACGAGCAGTACTTC. It yields the protein CASSLAPFETYEQYF. The genes are TRBV5-4 and TRBJ2-7; the D is unclear. V dropped 0 bases and J dropped 2 bases, with 12 bases sitting between them. The CDR3 loop spans 15 amino acids. Germline V CDR1 and CDR2: SGHNT, YYREEE (reference sequence).